Given below is one T cell receptor (beta chain) in context. These data originate in a study of regulatory T cells in long-lasting Graves disease. Time point indicated: newly diagnosed GD, antithyroid drugs for less than 3 months. Extracted PBMC RNA gave rise to the TCR library. Construction of the TCR beta libraries employed iRepertoire HTBI primers in conjunction with Arm-PCR of CDR3 regions. TCRdb processed the multiplex PCR reads anew with MiXCR; each CDR3 protein has one entry. The sample records a few hundred thousand distinct CDR3 sequences, 15% to 20% being singletons. The CDR3 has 14 amino acids. The germline gives CDR1 LGHNA, CDR2 YNFKEQ. Trimming took 0 bases from V and 10 from J; bases not matched to a gene: 5. This sample was also put to use in a study of T cells in Graves' hyperthyroidism and ophthalmopathy.

This sample comprised peripheral blood mononuclear cells (PBMCs), obtained at new diagnosis, from a patient treated with antithyroid drugs. This chain connects TRBV4-2 to TRBJ1-4; 7 bases match TRBD1. This TCR was sampled from a young woman with Graves disease. As DNA, the CDR3 is TGTGCCAGCAGCCAAGATCGGACAGGCGGAAAACTGTTTTTT. Amino acid sequence: CASSQDRTGGKLFF.